Each of the 12 T cell receptor beta chains below was sequenced from the same sample in a study of early T cells in non-severe SARS-CoV-2 infection. MiXCR, run by TCRdb on the 5' RACE reads, gives a single entry per CDR3 protein. The sample has some 33,000 distinct CDR3 sequences; approximately 5% are singletons. Material for sequencing was whole blood. The receptor source for this set is an adult who was a healthcare worker with PCR-confirmed SARS-CoV-2 infection or an uninfected control (not recorded which).

This clonotype was observed many times. The chain uses TRBV3-1 and TRBJ2-1, with D perhaps TRBD2 (6 bases). Trimming took 0 bases from V and 5 from J, leaving 14 bases between them. The V gene's germline CDR1 is LGHDT and CDR2 YNNKEL (reference sequence). This CDR3 is 16 amino acids long. CDR3 coding DNA: TGTGCCAGCAGCCAAGATGTGGGCGGGGATAACAATGAGCAGTTCTTC. Amino acid sequence: CASSQDVGGDNNEQFF.

This chain connects TRBV18 to TRBJ1-3; no firm D call. The CDR3 is made up of 15 amino acids. Germline values: CDR1 KGHSH, CDR2 LQKENI. V lost 0 bases and J 4 bases, leaving 10 bases between the germline ends. The CDR3, as DNA: TGTGCCAGCTCACCACCAACAGAAGGAGGAAACACCATATATTTT. Its translation: CASSPPTEGGNTIYF.

This clonotype appeared many times. The chain is built from TRBV6-5 and TRBJ2-7; 10 positions agree with TRBD1. The CDR3 contains 15 residues. The germline V gene encodes CDR1 MNHEY and CDR2 SVGAGI. Germline trimming cut 5 bases from V and 4 bases from J; bases unmatched to any gene: 8. CDR3 sequence (DNA): TGTGCCAGCAGTAAGCCGGGACAGGGGTCGTACGAGCAGTACTTC. Translation: CASSKPGQGSYEQYF.

In its sample, this clonotype was seen many times. The chain has TRBV20-1 and TRBJ1-5, with 11 nucleotides matching TRBD1. The ends lost 4 bases at V and 7 bases at J; junction bases unmatched: 6. Germline assignment: CDR1 DFQATT and CDR2 SNEGSKA (reference sequence). The CDR3 covers 14 residues. The CDR3 region has the DNA TGCAGTGCTACCGGGACAGGGGGTTCCCAGCCCCAGCATTTT. It yields the protein CSATGTGGSQPQHF.

Ten or more counts support this clonotype. Here the CDR3 DNA reads TGTGCCAGCAGCCAAGGTGGTTGGGGCTTCACGAACACCGGGGAGCTGTTTTTT. Amino acid sequence: CASSQGGWGFTNTGELFF. The chain uses TRBV3-1 and TRBJ2-2; D is possibly TRBD1 (5 bases). Looked up from germline, CDR1 is LGHDT and CDR2 is YNNKEL (reference sequence). The length of the CDR3 is 18 residues. V was shortened by 1 base and J by 0 bases, with 15 bases between the two germline ends. Drawing the rest from reference TRBV3-1 and TRBJ2-2, the complete variable domain is DTAVSQTPKYLVTQMGNDKSIKCEQNLGHDTMYWYKQDSKKFLKIMFSYNNKELIINETVPNRFSPKSPDKAHLNLHINSLELGDSAVYFCASSQGGWGFTNTGELFFGEGSRLTVL.

This sequence joins TRBV20-1 and TRBJ2-7, with 11 bases that match TRBD2. The junction had 4 bases not matched to a gene; V was cut back by 3 bases and J by 0 bases. Germline V gene data show CDR1 as DFQATT and CDR2 as SNEGSKA (reference sequence). This CDR3 comprises 15 residues. CDR3 region: CSARDSGGASYEQYF. The CDR3 DNA reads as TGCAGTGCTAGGGATAGCGGGGGGGCCTCCTACGAGCAGTACTTC.

This clonotype was seen at least ten times. The genes are TRBV30 and TRBJ1-2; perhaps TRBD1 as D (6 bases). This CDR3 has 16 residues. V gave up 3 bases and J gave up 4 bases, with 21 bases separating them. From germline, CDR1 is GTSNPN and CDR2 SVGIG (reference sequence). This chain's CDR3 is CAWSQTERGYGYGYTF. CDR3 nucleotides: TGTGCCTGGAGCCAAACCGAGAGGGGGTACGGCTATGGCTACACCTTC.

This clonotype was found many times. The gene calls are TRBV7-9 and TRBJ2-1; a possible D gene is TRBD1 (6 bases). Germline V gene lookup returns CDR1 SEHNR and CDR2 FQNEAQ (reference sequence). This CDR3 has 15 amino acids. V lost 5 bases to trimming and J lost 0 bases, with 11 bases between them. CDR3 coding DNA: TGTGCCAGCAGCCCCCAGGGGAGCTCCTACAATGAGCAGTTCTTC. It encodes CASSPQGSSYNEQFF.

This clonotype was picked up many times. The rearrangement links TRBV7-9 to TRBJ1-2; 7 bases match TRBD1. Germline V lookup: CDR1 SEHNR, CDR2 FQNEAQ (reference sequence). Unmatched junction bases numbered 6, after V lost 1 base and J lost 4 bases. The CDR3 has 15 residues. The CDR3 region is CASSLVGGEGYGYTF. The CDR3 nucleotides are TGTGCCAGCAGCTTAGTAGGGGGCGAAGGCTATGGCTACACCTTC.

This clonotype was observed a few times. V is TRBV18 and J is TRBJ1-6; 7 positions agree with TRBD1. Unmatched junction bases numbered 8, after V lost 4 bases and J lost 8 bases. Looked up from germline, CDR1 is KGHSH and CDR2 is LQKENI. This CDR3 is built from 15 residues. CDR3 coding DNA: TGTGCCAGCTCACGGGGACAGCCTAATGATTCACCCCTCCACTTT. This gives the protein CASSRGQPNDSPLHF.

This clonotype was seen many times. The J gene is TRBJ2-7, the V gene TRBV7-9, with TRBD2 matching 8 bases. This CDR3 has 14 residues. With V trimmed by 5 bases and J by 4 bases, 7 bases remained unmatched. CDR1 SEHNR and CDR2 FQNEAQ come from the germline V gene (reference sequence). The CDR3 loop reads CASSPGTSLYEQYF. In nucleotides, the CDR3 is TGTGCCAGCAGCCCGGGGACTAGTCTGTACGAGCAGTACTTC.

The chain uses TRBV19 and TRBJ2-3; 8 nucleotides agree with TRBD2. The CDR3 length is 16 residues. Trimming took 3 bases from V and 2 from J; bases not matched to a gene: 7. Germline V gene sequence: CDR1 LNHDA, CDR2 SQIVND (reference sequence). CDR3 amino acids: CASSIRAGGPTDTQYF. For the CDR3, the DNA is TGTGCCAGTAGTATCCGGGCGGGAGGTCCCACAGATACGCAGTATTTT.